This T cell receptor (beta chain) was captured in a study of cytomegalovirus exposure and HLA in healthy donors. As for this clone: Antigen unknown.

Study-wide results and caveats: With further analysis later on, most CMV-associated TCR beta chains appeared HLA-restricted.

The germline V and J ends were trimmed by 4 bases and 6 bases, with 13 bases remaining between them. This CDR3 has 15 amino acids. Germline V CDR1 and CDR2: MGHRA, YSYEKL. Researchers ran the PCR with 60 Vbeta and 13 Jbeta primers. Measured with immunoSEQ multiplex PCR; TCRdb has only the in-frame clones, and not every one. This sample has 150,000 to 200,000 clones, with more than 60% found just once. The chain employs TRBV4-1 and TRBJ1-6, with D possibly matching TRBD1 (6 bases). The sequencing input was PBMCs. The origin of this receptor is a woman in her forties in good health and CMV-seropositive. The CDR3 here is CASSPPTGFNSPLHF. CDR3 bases: TGCGCCAGCAGCCCACCCACAGGGTTTAATTCACCCCTCCACTTT.